These 2 T cell receptor beta chains were all obtained from the same sample, sequenced in a study of blood T cell repertoires in COVID-19. Data came from immunoSEQ multiplex PCR; TCRdb stores just in-frame clones and leaves some out. Of about 76,000 clones listed, less than 95% are singletons. The sample comprised peripheral blood. These receptors originate from a woman aged 45-59 years in a cohort sampled during active COVID-19.

The chain is built from TRBV6-5 and TRBJ2-3; weak D call: TRBD1 (5 bases). V dropped 7 bases and J dropped 6 bases, with 8 bases sitting between them. The CDR3 spans 11 residues. Germline V gene lookup returns CDR1 MNHEY and CDR2 SVGAGI. The CDR3 DNA sequence: TGTGCCAGCACAGGGTTCGATACGCAGTATTTT. It translates to CASTGFDTQYF.

The V call is TRBV5-1, the J call TRBJ1-2, with TRBD1 matching 10 bases. V gave up 5 bases and J gave up 8 bases; unmatched junction bases: 6. In germline, CDR1 is SGHRS, CDR2 YFSETQ. The CDR3 length is 13 residues. In DNA, the CDR3 is TGCGCCAGCAGTTCGACAGGGGGCGAAGGCTACACCTTC. This translates into CASSSTGGEGYTF. Full variable domain (rest looked up from reference TRBV5-1 and TRBJ1-2): KAGVTQTPRYLIKTRGQQVTLSCSPISGHRSVSWYQQTPGQGLQFLFEYFSETQRNKGNFPGRFSGRQFSNSRSEMNVSTLELGDSALYLCASSSTGGEGYTFGSGTRLTVV.